These 31 T cell receptor beta chains were sequenced from one sample in a study of blood T cells in healthy people across ages. Combining a sample-barcoded 5' primer with a J-beta primer mix, a second PCR ran for roughly 7 to 11 cycles. TCRdb called the 5' RACE reads again in MiXCR, with one record for every CDR3 protein. Here the sample spans about 570,000 distinct CDR3 sequences, approximately 27% being singletons. The sample taken for sequencing was blood. These receptors originate from a woman aged 65 to 85 in good health.

This clonotype was counted a few times. The chain employs TRBV6-2 or TRBV6-3 and TRBJ1-2; D is undetermined. Trimming shortened V by 0 bases and J by 2 bases, and 13 bases separated the two germline ends. The germline V gene has CDR1 MNHEY and CDR2 SVGEGT. The CDR3 contains 16 residues. The CDR3 DNA sequence: TGTGCCAGCAGTTACTCCAGAGGTGCGGGGAACTATGGCTACACCTTC. Encoded protein: CASSYSRGAGNYGYTF.

The chain joins TRBV20-1 to TRBJ2-5, with TRBD1 matching 11 bases. The V gene end was trimmed by 2 bases and the J gene end by 3 bases; junction bases not matched to a gene: 2. CDR3 length equals 14 residues. Germline CDR1 and CDR2: DFQATT and SNEGSKA (reference sequence). The chain's CDR3 is CSARQGQGEETQYF. CDR3 bases: TGCAGTGCTAGACAGGGACAGGGGGAAGAGACCCAGTACTTC.

This clonotype was seen ten or more times. The CDR3 region is CASRPGQRDEKLFF. The DNA for the CDR3 is TGTGCCAGCAGACCCGGACAGAGGGATGAAAAACTGTTTTTT. V gene TRBV6-5 combines with J gene TRBJ1-4, with a possible D match to TRBD1 (6 bases). V lost 6 bases and J 6 bases, leaving 14 bases between the germline ends. CDR1 is MNHEY, CDR2 SVGAGI, per germline. The CDR3 covers 14 residues.

In its sample, this clonotype was seen a few times. The chain employs TRBV15 and TRBJ2-5; 10 nucleotides line up with TRBD1. The CDR3 runs to 15 residues. Germline V lookup: CDR1 LNHNV, CDR2 YYDKDF (reference sequence). V gave up 7 bases and J gave up 5 bases; unmatched junction bases: 10. CDR3 coding DNA: TGTGCCACCACCGGACAGGGGGGTCTCTGGGAGACCCAGTACTTC. Encoded protein: CATTGQGGLWETQYF.

The chain carries TRBV4-1 and TRBJ2-6, with unresolved D. Germline V gene sequence: CDR1 MGHRA, CDR2 YSYEKL. This CDR3 contains 13 residues. V dropped 10 bases and J dropped 4 bases, with 11 bases sitting between them. CDR3 nucleotides: TGCGCCACCAAAGCCGCAGGGGCCAACGTCCTGACTTTC. This encodes CATKAAGANVLTF.

The J gene is TRBJ1-2, the V gene TRBV12-3 or TRBV12-4; D may be TRBD1 (5 bases). V shed 6 bases and J shed 3 bases, with 11 bases lying between them. The CDR3 extends over 13 amino acids. The CDR3 DNA is TGTGCCAGCAGCCCACAGGAATACTATGGCTACACCTTC. Its translation is CASSPQEYYGYTF.

This sequence joins TRBV6-2 or TRBV6-3 and TRBJ1-1; TRBD1 agrees at 8 bases. Germline assignment: CDR1 MNHEY and CDR2 SVGEGT. This CDR3 comprises 12 residues. V was pared by 2 bases and J by 8 bases, with 1 base of the junction left unmatched. The CDR3 DNA reads TGTGCCAGCAGTTACCGGACAGGGGAAGCTTTCTTT. It is translated as CASSYRTGEAFF.

The CDR3 loop is CASQLQQSYYEQYF. The CDR3 coding sequence is TGTGCCAGCCAACTACAACAGAGCTACTACGAGCAGTACTTC. The gene calls are TRBV6-2 or TRBV6-3 and TRBJ2-5; D gene uncertain. The J call may be wrong; the DNA end is better matched by TRBJ2-7. This CDR3 spans 14 amino acids. Germline CDR1 and CDR2: MNHEY and SVGEGT.

This clonotype was seen a few times. The chain carries TRBV3-1 and TRBJ2-5, with TRBD2 matching 13 bases. The CDR3 is 14 residues long. Germline trimming cut 6 bases from V and 3 bases from J; bases unmatched to any gene: 1. The germline CDR1 and CDR2 sequences are LGHDT and YNNKEL (reference sequence). In nucleotides, the CDR3 is TGTGCCAGCAGACTAGCGGGGGGGAAAGAGACCCAGTACTTC. Translating it yields CASRLAGGKETQYF.

Only a few counts were recorded for this clonotype. The chain couples TRBV7-3 to TRBJ2-7; 9 positions match TRBD2. This CDR3 contains 15 residues. Looked up from germline, CDR1 is SGHTA and CDR2 is FQGTGA. Trimming at V came to 5 bases and at J to 3 bases, leaving 8 bases not matched to a gene. The CDR3 protein is CASSPNGRGGYEQYF. In nucleotides, the CDR3 is TGTGCCAGCAGCCCCAATGGGCGGGGGGGCTACGAGCAGTACTTC.

This rearrangement joins TRBV12-3 or TRBV12-4 to TRBJ2-3; no reliable D call. V was pared by 5 bases and J by 2 bases, with 8 bases between. The CDR3 contains 13 residues. The CDR3 loop is CASSEYSTDTQYF. The CDR3 nucleotides read TGTGCCAGCAGTGAGTATTCCACAGATACGCAGTATTTT.

The genes are TRBV28 and TRBJ2-7, with unresolved D. Germline V gene sequence: CDR1 MDHEN, CDR2 SYDVKM. This CDR3 is built from 12 residues. Trimming cost V 5 bases and J 5 bases, with 10 bases left between them. Written as DNA, the CDR3 is TGTGCCAGCAGTCCCCTCCGCCACGAGCAGTACTTC. Amino acid sequence: CASSPLRHEQYF.

The chain employs TRBV5-1 and TRBJ2-3, with D unresolved. Germline V gene sequence: CDR1 SGHRS, CDR2 YFSETQ. This CDR3 is built from 15 residues. Deletions cut 3 bases from V and 10 bases from J, with 21 bases between. As DNA, the CDR3 is TGCGCCAGCAGCTCCGACTCGATGGGTAGGATCGCGCAGTATTTT. Protein: CASSSDSMGRIAQYF.

This clonotype was picked up many times. The V and J genes are TRBV4-3 and TRBJ2-1; the D is unclear. The V gene's germline CDR1 is LGHNA and CDR2 YSLEER. V was pared by 0 bases and J by 9 bases, with 9 bases between. There are 13 residues in the CDR3. CDR3 DNA sequence: TGCGCCAGCAGCCAAGATCGTAGGTTTGAGCAGTTCTTC. It is translated as CASSQDRRFEQFF.

The chain recombines TRBV4-3 with TRBJ2-3, with D uncertain. The CDR3 contains 16 residues. Trimming shortened V by 1 base and J by 7 bases, and 18 bases separated the two germline ends. The germline V gene encodes CDR1 LGHNA and CDR2 YSLEER. The CDR3 DNA reads TGCGCCAGCAGCCAAGGCGTGGCCACCTTTGGAAATACGCAGTATTTT. It yields the protein CASSQGVATFGNTQYF.

The rearrangement joins TRBV12-3 or TRBV12-4 to TRBJ1-5; TRBD1 is a possible D gene (5 bases). The length of the CDR3 is 13 residues. Trimming shortened V by 5 bases and J by 6 bases, and 11 bases separated the two germline ends. The DNA of the CDR3 is TGTGCCAGCAGTCCTAGCGGGACTCAGCCCCAGCATTTT. Protein sequence: CASSPSGTQPQHF.

The chain links TRBV7-2 to TRBJ1-1, with a possible D match to TRBD1 (5 bases). V shed 4 bases and J shed 0 bases, with 15 bases lying between them. The CDR3 covers 16 residues. Per germline, CDR1 SGHTA and CDR2 FQGNSA. The CDR3 DNA reads TGTGCCAGCAGCTCAATCACAAGGGGCATGAACACTGAAGCTTTCTTT. Translating it yields CASSSITRGMNTEAFF.

This clonotype occurred many times. The chain employs TRBV28 and TRBJ2-5; maybe TRBD2 (6 bases). The J call is uncertain, as TRBJ2-1 better fits the DNA end. The CDR3 consists of 11 residues. Germline values: CDR1 MDHEN, CDR2 SYDVKM. The DNA for the CDR3 is TGTGCCAGCAGTCCCCGGGGGGAGCAGTTCTTC. Its protein product is CASSPRGEQFF.

This clonotype has only a few counts. This chain joins TRBV7-2 and TRBJ2-3; no clear D gene. V was pared by 2 bases and J by 4 bases, with 13 bases between. The germline V gene has CDR1 SGHTA and CDR2 FQGNSA. There are 15 residues in the CDR3. The CDR3 DNA follows: TGTGCCAGCAGCTTACAACCAGGAATCCCAGATACGCAGTATTTT. Translated: CASSLQPGIPDTQYF.

The sample holds a few counts of this clonotype. The J gene is TRBJ2-5, the V gene TRBV7-9; D tentatively reads TRBD1 or TRBD2 (5 bases each). The end of the DNA fits TRBJ2-7 better, so the J call may be wrong. The CDR3 spans 14 residues. Germline CDR1 and CDR2: SEHNR and FQNEAQ (reference sequence). Written as DNA, the CDR3 is TGTGCCAGCAGCTTTCGGGACGTCGCCTACGAGCAGTACTTC. This sequence encodes CASSFRDVAYEQYF.

This clonotype has a single count. The V gene is TRBV4-3, the J gene TRBJ2-2, with a weak D call TRBD1 (5 bases). CDR3 length: 14 amino acids. Germline loops: CDR1 LGHNA, CDR2 YSLEER. V lost 6 bases to trimming and J lost 0 bases, with 8 bases between them. The CDR3 spells CASRAGPNTGELFF. In DNA form, the CDR3 reads TGCGCCAGCAGGGCAGGGCCGAACACCGGGGAGCTGTTTTTT.

This clonotype appeared a few times. The gene calls are TRBV6-2 or TRBV6-3 and TRBJ2-4, with a possible D match to TRBD2 (5 bases). The ends were cut back, 2 bases at V and 3 bases at J, with 23 bases in the middle. Germline CDR1 MNHEY, CDR2 SVGEGT. This CDR3 is 19 amino acids long. CDR3 bases: TGTGCCAGCAGTTACGGAGGCTACCTCCCGAACCAAGACAAAAACATTCAGTACTTC. It translates to CASSYGGYLPNQDKNIQYF.

This clonotype was counted a few times. V is TRBV6-1 and J is TRBJ2-1; 7 bases fit TRBD1. The closer fit of TRBJ2-7 to the DNA end suggests the J call may be wrong. This CDR3 region has 14 residues. CDR1 is MNHNS, CDR2 SASEGT, per germline. The CDR3 sequence: CASSTGVQAYEQYF. CDR3 sequence (DNA): TGTGCCAGCAGCACAGGGGTTCAGGCCTACGAGCAGTACTTC.

The chain combines TRBV6-6 with TRBJ2-5, with TRBD2 matching over 7 bases. V lost 2 bases, J lost 7 bases, and 1 base stayed unmatched. Germline CDR1 is MNHNY and CDR2 is SVGAGI (reference sequence). The CDR3 length is 12 residues. The CDR3 spells CASSYGEGTQYF. The CDR3 coding sequence is TGTGCCAGCAGTTACGGGGAGGGGACCCAGTACTTC.

The rearrangement links TRBV28 to TRBJ2-1; D is ambiguous. The V gene lost 3 bases and the J gene lost 5 bases, with 11 bases spanning the gap. The CDR3 runs to 14 residues. Looked up from germline, CDR1 is MDHEN and CDR2 is SYDVKM. The CDR3: CASSFLHIHNEQFF. The CDR3 nucleotides are TGTGCCAGCAGTTTTCTTCACATCCACAATGAGCAGTTCTTC.

The chain joins TRBV7-2 to TRBJ2-2; possible D gene TRBD2, 6 bases. The CDR3 has 14 residues. The V end was cut by 2 bases, the J end by 7 bases, with 11 bases between. Germline V gene lookup returns CDR1 SGHTA and CDR2 FQGNSA. CDR3 region: CASSLYWGDGELFF. The CDR3 region has the DNA TGTGCCAGCAGCTTATACTGGGGGGACGGGGAGCTGTTTTTT.

In its sample, this clonotype was seen many times. The J gene is TRBJ1-4, the V gene TRBV6-1, with 7 bases fitting TRBD1. Unmatched junction bases numbered 12, after V lost 3 bases and J lost 2 bases. CDR1 is MNHNS and CDR2 is SASEGT in the germline V gene. This CDR3 comprises 18 residues. The chain's CDR3 is CASSDYKEGALTNEKLFF. CDR3 DNA: TGTGCCAGCAGTGATTACAAGGAGGGGGCGCTGACTAATGAAAAACTGTTTTTT.

The J gene is TRBJ2-2, the V gene TRBV24-1; TRBD2 agrees at 7 bases. Trimming cost V 9 bases and J 1 base; bases outside gene matches: 4. This CDR3 region has 14 residues. The V gene's germline CDR1 is KGHDR and CDR2 SFDVKD. The CDR3 DNA follows: TGTGCCACCTGCCGGGGGGAGAACACCGGGGAGCTGTTTTTT. Translated: CATCRGENTGELFF.

A few counts support this clonotype. V and J are TRBV3-1 and TRBJ2-7; TRBD1 matches at 8 bases. The germline V gene has CDR1 LGHDT and CDR2 YNNKEL (reference sequence). With 8 bases clipped from V and 10 bases from J, the junction kept 13 bases outside the gene matches. The CDR3 loop spans 13 amino acids. The CDR3 DNA reads TGTGCCAGCTCCCTCTCACAGGGGGTTGGACAGTACTTC. It encodes CASSLSQGVGQYF.

This clonotype was observed a few times. The chain has TRBV6-2 or TRBV6-3 and TRBJ2-2; 11 positions match TRBD2. V lost 5 bases to trimming and J lost 1 base; unmatched junction nucleotides: 3. The germline V gene encodes CDR1 MNHEY and CDR2 SVGEGT. The CDR3 sequence is 16 residues long. The CDR3 nucleotides read TGTGCCAGCAGTAGAGGACTAGCGGGGAACACCGGGGAGCTGTTTTTT. This gives the protein CASSRGLAGNTGELFF.

This rearrangement joins TRBV4-1 to TRBJ1-4, with D unclear. Per the germline V gene, CDR1 is MGHRA and CDR2 is YSYEKL. This CDR3 has 17 residues. V dropped 0 bases and J dropped 5 bases, with 16 bases sitting between them. Written as DNA, the CDR3 is TGCGCCAGCAGCCAAGAACTCGGTACGAAAATAAATGAAAAACTGTTTTTT. It translates to CASSQELGTKINEKLFF.